The present T cell receptor beta chain was sequenced within a study of blood T cell repertoires in COVID-19. Clones were read by immunoSEQ multiplex PCR, and TCRdb kept only the in-frame ones, dropping some. The sample lists around 120,000 clones, less than 80% seen once, with 20% to 25% in the top ten. The V end was cut by 5 bases, the J end by 0 bases, with 10 bases between. The CDR3 has 14 amino acids. Germline V gives CDR1 MDHEN, CDR2 SYDVKM. The sequencing sample was made of peripheral blood. The sequence derives from a man aged 70 or older with active or convalescent COVID-19. This sequence joins TRBV28 and TRBJ1-2; D is ambiguous. The CDR3 reads CASSPDISNYGYTF. The CDR3 bases are TGTGCCAGCAGTCCTGACATCTCTAACTATGGCTACACCTTC.